This TCR beta chain was documented in a study of blood T cell repertoires in COVID-19. Study as a whole: COVID-19 samples collected from the United States, Italy and Spain covered acute and convalescent phases. Nucleic acid was either cDNA or gDNA, and it came from T cells, B-cell-depleted T cells, or PBMCs.

Germline V CDR1 and CDR2: MDHEN, SYDVKM. Trimming left V 5 bases short and J 3 bases short, with 11 bases between. The CDR3 is 14 amino acids. Under the authors' procedure: Reference gene primers were amplified, and this amplification served to estimate nucleated cell counts. Measured with immunoSEQ multiplex PCR; TCRdb has only the in-frame clones, and not every one. Clone size and V and J calls were adopted from that table, with D and trimming inferred from the DNA. The sample lists tens of thousands of clones, 80% to 90% occurring once. The sequenced sample was peripheral blood. The chain couples TRBV28 to TRBJ1-5; D call uncertain. This clonotype originated in a man of 80 years or more with acute or convalescent COVID-19. CDR3 residues: CASSPQLPNQPQHF. Here the CDR3 DNA reads TGTGCCAGCAGTCCACAGTTACCCAATCAGCCCCAGCATTTT.